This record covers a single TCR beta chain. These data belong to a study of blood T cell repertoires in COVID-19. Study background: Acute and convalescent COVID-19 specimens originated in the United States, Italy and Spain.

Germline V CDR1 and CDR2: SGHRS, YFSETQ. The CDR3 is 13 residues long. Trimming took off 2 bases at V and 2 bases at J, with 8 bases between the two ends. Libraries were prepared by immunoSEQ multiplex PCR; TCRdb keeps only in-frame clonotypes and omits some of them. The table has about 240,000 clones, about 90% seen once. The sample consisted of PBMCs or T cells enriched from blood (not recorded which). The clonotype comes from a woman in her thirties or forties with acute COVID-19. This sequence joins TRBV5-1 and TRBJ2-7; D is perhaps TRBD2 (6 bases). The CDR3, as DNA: TGCGCCAGCAGCTTCGGACTAACCTACGAGCAGTACTTC. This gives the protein CASSFGLTYEQYF.